The 10 T cell receptor beta chains below were found in one sample sequenced in a study of T cell responses to AZD1222 COVID-19 vaccine. Data came from immunoSEQ multiplex PCR; TCRdb stores just in-frame clones and leaves some out. The table shows some 110,000 clones, with roughly 84% occurring only once. Sample: peripheral blood, taken on day 0 of AZD1222 vaccination. These receptor sequences come from an adult in good health.

The chain uses TRBV5-1 and TRBJ2-3; no reliable D call. With 0 bases removed from V and 2 bases from J, the gap between germline ends came to 7 bases. Germline lookup yields CDR1 SGHRS and CDR2 YFSETQ. The CDR3 has 14 residues. The CDR3: CASSLVPYTDTQYF. CDR3 sequence (DNA): TGCGCCAGCAGCTTGGTCCCCTACACAGATACGCAGTATTTT.

CDR3 bases: TGTGCCAGCAGTGATTGGACAGGGATGGTTTCAGAGACCCAGTACTTC. Its translation is CASSDWTGMVSETQYF. V is TRBV28 and J is TRBJ2-5, with 8 bases that match TRBD1. Germline V gene lookup returns CDR1 MDHEN and CDR2 SYDVKM. V shed 5 bases, J shed 4 bases, and the junction held 12 bases outside the gene matches. The CDR3 is made up of 16 amino acids.

This clone was seen a single time. The chain links TRBV9 to TRBJ2-1; TRBD2 matches at 13 bases. The germline V gene encodes CDR1 SGDLS and CDR2 YYNGEE. There are 16 residues in the CDR3. Germline trimming cut 4 bases from V and 7 bases from J; bases unmatched to any gene: 8. The CDR3 sequence is CASSTRLAGGSNEQFF. DNA for the CDR3: TGTGCCAGCAGCACCCGACTAGCGGGAGGAAGTAATGAGCAGTTCTTC.

V and J are TRBV6-5 and TRBJ2-3; 8 positions agree with TRBD2. There are 15 residues in the CDR3. CDR1 is MNHEY and CDR2 is SVGAGI in the germline V gene. With V trimmed by 5 bases and J by 3 bases, 7 bases remained unmatched. CDR3 nucleotides: TGTGCCAGCAGTCCCCCGGGACTAGTTACAGATACGCAGTATTTT. It codes for CASSPPGLVTDTQYF.

The rearrangement links TRBV3-1 (or the pseudogene TRBV3-2) to TRBJ2-5, with TRBD1 as a possible D gene (7 bases). From germline, CDR1 is LGHDT and CDR2 YNNKEL (reference sequence). CDR3 length equals 13 residues. V gave up 6 bases and J gave up 8 bases, with 16 bases separating them. CDR3 in amino acids: CASSRRGVETQYF. CDR3 bases: TGTGCCAGCAGTCGCAGGGGGGTCGAAACCCAGTACTTC.

V usage is TRBV6-5 and J usage is TRBJ1-4; possible D gene TRBD1, 6 bases. The V end lost 10 bases, the J end lost 4 bases, and 16 bases lay between the germline ends. Per the germline V gene, CDR1 is MNHEY and CDR2 is SVGAGI. The CDR3 is 14 residues long. This CDR3 reads CATYGGQSNEKLFF. The CDR3 DNA follows: TGTGCCACCTACGGGGGGCAGAGTAATGAAAAACTGTTTTTT.

The V call is TRBV7-9, the J call TRBJ2-5; D is uncertain. The V gene's germline CDR1 is SEHNR and CDR2 FQNEAQ (reference sequence). This CDR3 comprises 14 residues. V lost 2 bases, J lost 5 bases, and 12 bases lay in between. The CDR3 sequence is CASSLWPLGETQYF. As DNA, the CDR3 is TGTGCCAGCAGCTTATGGCCCCTGGGTGAGACCCAGTACTTC.

The gene calls are TRBV7-2 and TRBJ2-7, with a tentative D call TRBD2 (7 bases). V was clipped by 0 bases and J by 1 base, with 22 bases between them. The CDR3 sequence is 19 residues long. The germline CDR1 and CDR2 sequences are SGHTA and FQGNSA. The CDR3 sequence: CASSLATGRGYWGSYEQYF. For the CDR3, the DNA is TGTGCCAGCAGCTTAGCCACGGGGAGGGGGTACTGGGGGTCCTACGAGCAGTACTTC.

V is TRBV10-3 and J is TRBJ1-2; D may be TRBD1 (5 bases). The CDR3 totals 14 residues. Germline V gene lookup returns CDR1 ENHRY and CDR2 SYGVKD. The V gene lost 0 bases and the J gene lost 4 bases, with 9 bases spanning the gap. CDR3 sequence reads: CAISESEGSYGYTF. CDR3 bases: TGTGCCATCAGTGAGTCGGAGGGGAGCTATGGCTACACCTTC.

The chain recombines TRBV24-1 with TRBJ2-1, with D uncertain. CDR3 size: 19 residues. Trimming took 5 bases from V and 4 from J, leaving 26 bases between them. Germline assignment: CDR1 KGHDR and CDR2 SFDVKD. The CDR3 DNA follows: TGTGCCACCAGTGCCAGAAAGAGCGTTCCCTCCAAAACATACAATGAGCAGTTCTTC. Protein sequence: CATSARKSVPSKTYNEQFF.